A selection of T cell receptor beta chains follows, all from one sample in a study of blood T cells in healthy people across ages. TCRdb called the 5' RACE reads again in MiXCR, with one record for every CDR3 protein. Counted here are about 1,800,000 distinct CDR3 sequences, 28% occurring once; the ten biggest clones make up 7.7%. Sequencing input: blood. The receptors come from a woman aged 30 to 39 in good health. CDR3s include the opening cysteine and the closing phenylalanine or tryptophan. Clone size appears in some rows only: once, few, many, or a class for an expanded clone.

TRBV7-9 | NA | CASRPTGQVGYTF
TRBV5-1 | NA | CASSFLVSPEGKTQYF
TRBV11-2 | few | CASSFDPPTNEQFF
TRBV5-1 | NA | CASSLVLAEYNEQFF
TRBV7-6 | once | CASSLDPTVPCEQFF
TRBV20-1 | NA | CSARGRLVPSEQYF
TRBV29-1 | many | CSVVRLGNEQFF
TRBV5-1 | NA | CASSSHEGTNYGYTF
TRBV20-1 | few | CSARVYNGPNYGYTF
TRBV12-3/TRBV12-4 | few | CASSMVGSYEQYF
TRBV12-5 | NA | CASGLARSNEAFF
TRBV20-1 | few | CSASGLAGSETQYF
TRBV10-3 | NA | CAISRGEIDNYGYTF
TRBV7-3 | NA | CASSGRGPSSVEDTQYF
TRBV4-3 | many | CASSRGTSGSVDNEQFF
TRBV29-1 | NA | CSAEGTGVYEQYF
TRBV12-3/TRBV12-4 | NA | CASSWDQNQPRHF
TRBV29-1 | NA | CSVRTGPQTQYF
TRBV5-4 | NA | CASSLANGNYEQYF
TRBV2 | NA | CASKVSGTYEQYF
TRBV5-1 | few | CASSPVSGSWDIQYF
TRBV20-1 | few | CSARFKGLETQYF
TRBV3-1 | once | CASSPTTEGNTEAFF
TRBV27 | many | CASSPSTGWTYEQYF
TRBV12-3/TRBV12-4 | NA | CACTQGRRGLDRLVNTEAFF
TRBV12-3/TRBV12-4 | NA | CASISRGTGELFF
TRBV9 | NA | CPSSVGWDEQFF
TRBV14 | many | CASSQVGQGFNEQYF
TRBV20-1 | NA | CSAETPRGYEQYF
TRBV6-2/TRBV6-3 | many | CASQRGQETQYF
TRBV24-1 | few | CATSDLFPDRLAFF
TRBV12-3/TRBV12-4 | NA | CASVHGLTYEQYF
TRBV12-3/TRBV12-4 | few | CASSRSRTEAFF
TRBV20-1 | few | CSASISGTEQETQYF
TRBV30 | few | CAWEKDRGYGYTF
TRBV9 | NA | CASSDSATYNEQFF
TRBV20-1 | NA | CSAWGSLNTEAFF
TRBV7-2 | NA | CASSRSGRGDIQYF
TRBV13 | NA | CASSSPDENIQYF
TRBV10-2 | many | CASSDRDQTSELYF
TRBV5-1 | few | CASSRGATSGGSETQYF
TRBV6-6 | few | CASSYSARGDEKLFF
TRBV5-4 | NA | CASSFDTEETQYF
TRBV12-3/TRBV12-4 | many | CASSLSVRETQYF
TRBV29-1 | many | CSAGMARTEAFF
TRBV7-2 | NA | CASSLVSINYGYTF
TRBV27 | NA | CASSLSWALGTEAFF
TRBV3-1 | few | CASSRRGTYGYTF
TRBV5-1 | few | CASSLDRGQYNEQFF